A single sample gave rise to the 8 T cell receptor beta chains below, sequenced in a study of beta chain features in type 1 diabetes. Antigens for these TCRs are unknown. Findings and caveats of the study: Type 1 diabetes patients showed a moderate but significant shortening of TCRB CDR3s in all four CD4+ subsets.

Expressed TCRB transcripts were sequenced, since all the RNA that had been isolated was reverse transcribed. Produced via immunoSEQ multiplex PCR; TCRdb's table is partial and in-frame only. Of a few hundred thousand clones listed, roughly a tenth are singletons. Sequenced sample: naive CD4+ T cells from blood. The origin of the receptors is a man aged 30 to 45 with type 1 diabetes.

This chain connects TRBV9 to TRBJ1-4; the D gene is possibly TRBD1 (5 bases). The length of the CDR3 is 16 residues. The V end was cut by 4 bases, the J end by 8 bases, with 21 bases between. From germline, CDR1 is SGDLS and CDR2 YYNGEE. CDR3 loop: CASSPYGGGVEEKLFF. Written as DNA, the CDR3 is TGTGCCAGCAGCCCCTATGGCGGAGGGGTTGAGGAAAAACTGTTTTTT.

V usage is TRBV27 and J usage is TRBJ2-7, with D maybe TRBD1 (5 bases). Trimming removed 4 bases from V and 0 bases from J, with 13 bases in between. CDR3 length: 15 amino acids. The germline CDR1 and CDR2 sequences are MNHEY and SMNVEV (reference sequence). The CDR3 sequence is CASSSGLRSSYEQYF. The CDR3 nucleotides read TGTGCCAGCAGTTCAGGGCTGAGGAGCTCCTACGAGCAGTACTTC.

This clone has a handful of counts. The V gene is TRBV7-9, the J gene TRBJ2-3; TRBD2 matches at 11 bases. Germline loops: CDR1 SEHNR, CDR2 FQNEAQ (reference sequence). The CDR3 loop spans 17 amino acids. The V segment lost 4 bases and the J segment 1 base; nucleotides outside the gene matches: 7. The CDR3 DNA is TGTGCCAGCAGCTACCCTCGACTAGCGGGGCGCACAGATACGCAGTATTTT. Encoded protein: CASSYPRLAGRTDTQYF.

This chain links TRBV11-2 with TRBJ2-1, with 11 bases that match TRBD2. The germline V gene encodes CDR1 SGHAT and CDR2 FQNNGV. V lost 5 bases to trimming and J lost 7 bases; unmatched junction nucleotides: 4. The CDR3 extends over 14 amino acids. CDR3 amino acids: CASSGTSGGNEQFF. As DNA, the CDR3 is TGTGCCAGCAGCGGGACTAGCGGCGGGAATGAGCAGTTCTTC.

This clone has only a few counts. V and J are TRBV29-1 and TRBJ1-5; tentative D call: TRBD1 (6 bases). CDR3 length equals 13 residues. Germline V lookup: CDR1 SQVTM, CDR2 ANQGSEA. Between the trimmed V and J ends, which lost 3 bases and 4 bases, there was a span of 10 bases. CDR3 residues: CSVDLGGNQPQHF. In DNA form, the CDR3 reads TGCAGCGTTGACTTAGGGGGAAATCAGCCCCAGCATTTT.

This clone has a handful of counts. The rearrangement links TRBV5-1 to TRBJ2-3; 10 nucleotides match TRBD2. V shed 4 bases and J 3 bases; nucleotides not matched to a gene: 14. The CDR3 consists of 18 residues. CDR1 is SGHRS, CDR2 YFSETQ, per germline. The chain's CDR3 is CASSPLIRGLASTDTQYF. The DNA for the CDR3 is TGCGCCAGCAGCCCCCTAATTCGGGGACTAGCGAGTACAGATACGCAGTATTTT. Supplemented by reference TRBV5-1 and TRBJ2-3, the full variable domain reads KAGVTQTPRYLIKTRGQQVTLSCSPISGHRSVSWYQQTPGQGLQFLFEYFSETQRNKGNFPGRFSGRQFSNSRSEMNVSTLELGDSALYLCASSPLIRGLASTDTQYFGPGTRLTVL.

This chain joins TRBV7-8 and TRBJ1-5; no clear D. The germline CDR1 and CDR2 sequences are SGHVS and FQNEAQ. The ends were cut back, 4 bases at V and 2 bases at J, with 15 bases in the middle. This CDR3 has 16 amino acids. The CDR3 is CASSSARYLGNQPQHF. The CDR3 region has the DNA TGTGCCAGCAGCTCAGCGAGGTACCTGGGCAATCAGCCCCAGCATTTT.

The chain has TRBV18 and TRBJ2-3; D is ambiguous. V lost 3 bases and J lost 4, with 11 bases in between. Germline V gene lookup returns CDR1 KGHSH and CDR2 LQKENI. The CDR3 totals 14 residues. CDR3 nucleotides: TGTGCCAGCTCACCCCCGACAAGCCCAGATACGCAGTATTTT. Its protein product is CASSPPTSPDTQYF.